This is a list of T cell receptor beta chains from one sample in a study of neoadjuvant anti-PD-1 for oral cavity cancer. The table came from immunoSEQ multiplex PCR; TCRdb's copy has only in-frame clones and leaves some out. The data show roughly 14,000 clones, roughly two thirds seen once. The input for sequencing was PBMCs, taken before nivolumab (anti-PD-1) treatment. These receptor sequences come from a person aged 40 to 85 with oral cavity squamous cell carcinoma. CDR3s include the opening cysteine and the closing phenylalanine or tryptophan. The D gene is left open where the match is weak. Not all rows give a size; the values are once, few, many and, for expanded clones, a class.

cdr3_aa,cdr3_nt,v_call,clone_size,d_call,j_call
CASSHKLPSGSGELFF,TGTGCCAGCAGCCACAAGCTCCCCTCAGGGTCCGGGGAGCTGTTTTTT,TRBV14,few,.,TRBJ2-2
CASSLGDRGGVYGYTF,TGTGCCAGCAGCTTGGGGGACAGGGGAGGGGTTTATGGCTACACCTTC,TRBV5-4,few,TRBD1,TRBJ1-2
CASSITGSGEKLFF,TGTGCCAGCAGCATAACAGGGTCGGGAGAAAAACTGTTTTTT,TRBV5-4,.,.,TRBJ1-4
CASSGSSEGTDTQYF,TGTGCCAGCAGTGGTTCTAGCGAAGGCACAGATACGCAGTATTTT,TRBV6-4,.,.,TRBJ2-3
CASSLTSGGKETQYF,TGTGCCAGCAGCCTCACTAGCGGAGGAAAAGAGACCCAGTACTTC,TRBV5-6,.,TRBD2,TRBJ2-5
CASRSGQGPTEAFF,TGCGCCAGCAGAAGTGGGCAGGGGCCCACTGAAGCTTTCTTT,TRBV5-1,.,.,TRBJ1-1
CASSAQGAGGYTF,TGTGCCAGCAGTGCACAGGGGGCCGGGGGCTACACCTTC,TRBV6-5,.,TRBD1,TRBJ1-2
CAWSVSGIGGEQYF,TGTGCCTGGAGTGTTAGCGGGATTGGGGGCGAGCAGTACTTC,TRBV30,.,TRBD2,TRBJ2-7
CASSRQINSGNTIYF,TGTGCCAGCAGTCGACAGATCAACTCTGGAAACACCATATATTTT,TRBV6-1,few,.,TRBJ1-3
CASSLAKTGSSYEQYF,TGCGCCAGCAGCTTGGCTAAGACAGGGTCCTCCTACGAGCAGTACTTC,TRBV5-1,few,TRBD1,TRBJ2-7
CASSLERRTAYGGYTF,TGTGCCAGCAGCTTGGAGCGAAGGACAGCATACGGAGGCTACACCTTC,TRBV5-4,.,.,TRBJ1-2
CASSSRTELNTEAFF,TGTGCCAGTAGTTCTCGGACAGAACTTAACACTGAAGCTTTCTTT,TRBV19,.,.,TRBJ1-1
CASGLFNEVTRDTQYF,TGTGCTAGTGGTTTGTTCAACGAGGTGACTAGAGATACGCAGTATTTT,TRBV12-5,once,.,TRBJ2-3
CASSIHNTDTQYF,TGTGCCAGTAGTATCCACAACACAGATACGCAGTATTTT,TRBV19,few,.,TRBJ2-3
CASSRGGAGTGDTQYF,TGCGCCAGCAGCCGCGGGGGAGCGGGGACGGGAGATACGCAGTATTTT,TRBV5-1,.,TRBD2,TRBJ2-3
CASSLAHSNQPQHF,TGTGCCAGCTCCCTGGCTCATAGCAATCAGCCCCAGCATTTT,TRBV18,.,.,TRBJ1-5